Shown below are 30 T cell receptor beta chains from a single sample sequenced in a study of blood T cell repertoires in COVID-19. TCRdb keeps only in-frame clones here, not all; method: immunoSEQ multiplex PCR. The table has tens of thousands of clones, roughly 85% seen once. The sequencing input was peripheral blood. These receptors were taken from a human donor in a cohort sampled during active COVID-19.

The gene calls are TRBV6-5 and TRBJ2-7, with D possibly matching TRBD2 (6 bases). Between the trimmed V and J ends, which lost 2 bases and 3 bases, there was a span of 14 bases. CDR3 size: 15 residues. The germline CDR1 and CDR2 sequences are MNHEY and SVGAGI. CDR3 protein: CASSYPGATVYEQYF. The CDR3 nucleotides read TGTGCCAGCAGTTACCCGGGAGCCACTGTCTACGAGCAGTACTTC.

This clone was picked up a small number of times. The chain uses TRBV30 and TRBJ1-5; 7 bases match TRBD1. This CDR3 is built from 13 residues. V shed 5 bases, J shed 3 bases, and the junction held 4 bases outside the gene matches. In germline, CDR1 is GTSNPN, CDR2 SVGIG (reference sequence). This CDR3 is CAWAGTDNQPQHF. DNA for the CDR3: TGTGCCTGGGCCGGGACAGACAATCAGCCCCAGCATTTT.

This clone was recorded only once. V usage is TRBV2 and J usage is TRBJ2-7, with a weak D call TRBD2 (6 bases). The CDR3 runs 12 residues. Trimming cost V 10 bases and J 3 bases, with 13 bases left between them. The germline V gene encodes CDR1 SNHLY and CDR2 FYNNEI. CDR3 residues: CATGTLSYEQYF. In nucleotides, the CDR3 is TGTGCCACCGGGACTCTTAGCTACGAGCAGTACTTC. Using reference TRBV2 and TRBJ2-7 for the parts outside the CDR3, the full variable domain is EPEVTQTPSHQVTQMGQEVILRCVPISNHLYFYWYRQILGQKVEFLVSFYNNEISEKSEIFDDQFSVERPDGSNFTLKIRSTKLEDSAMYFCATGTLSYEQYFGPGTRLTVT.

J is TRBJ1-4 and V is TRBV28; a possible D gene is TRBD1 (6 bases). Germline V lookup: CDR1 MDHEN, CDR2 SYDVKM. This CDR3 is 16 amino acids long. Deletions cut 2 bases from V and 4 bases from J, with 14 bases between. This CDR3 reads CASSLRDTVINEKLFF. CDR3 bases: TGTGCCAGCAGTTTAAGGGACACGGTTATTAATGAAAAACTGTTTTTT.

This chain links TRBV27 with TRBJ2-1; D not certain. This CDR3 spans 13 amino acids. Germline CDR1 is MNHEY and CDR2 is SMNVEV (reference sequence). Between the trimmed V and J ends, which lost 4 bases and 12 bases, there was a span of 16 bases. In DNA, the CDR3 is TGTGCCAGCAGTTCTTCATCCGTGCGAGGGCAGTTCTTC. The encoded protein is CASSSSSVRGQFF.

The rearrangement links TRBV5-1 to TRBJ2-5; the D gene is possibly TRBD1 (7 bases). This CDR3 is built from 16 residues. Trimming left V 0 bases short and J 2 bases short, with 14 bases between. Looked up from germline, CDR1 is SGHRS and CDR2 is YFSETQ. CDR3 bases: TGCGCCAGCAGCTTGGGACGACAGGGACTTCAAGAGACCCAGTACTTC. It codes for CASSLGRQGLQETQYF. Full variable domain (outside the CDR3, taken from reference TRBV5-1 and TRBJ2-5): KAGVTQTPRYLIKTRGQQVTLSCSPISGHRSVSWYQQTPGQGLQFLFEYFSETQRNKGNFPGRFSGRQFSNSRSEMNVSTLELGDSALYLCASSLGRQGLQETQYFGPGTRLLVL.

Only one count was recorded for this clone. The rearrangement links TRBV29-1 to TRBJ2-3; the match to TRBD1 covers 8 bases. V shed 4 bases and J 4 bases; nucleotides not matched to a gene: 1. Per germline, CDR1 SQVTM and CDR2 ANQGSEA. The CDR3 consists of 12 residues. CDR3 in DNA: TGCAGCGTTGCCAGGGGGCCAGATACGCAGTATTTT. Encoded protein: CSVARGPDTQYF.

V and J are TRBV12-3 or TRBV12-4 and TRBJ2-7; maybe TRBD2 (7 bases). Trimming shortened V by 3 bases and J by 2 bases, and 8 bases separated the two germline ends. CDR3 size: 13 residues. This CDR3 reads CASSFGGPYEQYF. The CDR3 DNA follows: TGTGCCAGCAGTTTCGGGGGGCCCTACGAGCAGTACTTC.

The rearrangement uses TRBV10-3 and TRBJ2-1; 9 nucleotides align to TRBD1. V dropped 8 bases and J dropped 7; count of bases not matched to a gene: 6. CDR3 size: 13 residues. Germline V lookup: CDR1 ENHRY, CDR2 SYGVKD. CDR3 amino acids: CAIGDRAQNEQFF. CDR3 DNA: TGTGCCATCGGGGACAGGGCTCAGAATGAGCAGTTCTTC.

The chain couples TRBV5-4 to TRBJ1-4; 11 nucleotides match TRBD1. Germline-derived CDR1 and CDR2 are SGHNT and YYREEE (reference sequence). V shed 0 bases, J shed 7 bases, and the junction held 2 bases outside the gene matches. The CDR3 has 15 amino acids. The CDR3 DNA reads TGTGCCAGCAGCTTGGCCGGACAGGGGGCTGAAAAACTGTTTTTT. Translation: CASSLAGQGAEKLFF.

The chain links TRBV5-4 to TRBJ1-3; TRBD1 matches at 9 bases. V shed 4 bases, J shed 4 bases, and the junction held 9 bases outside the gene matches. The CDR3 runs to 16 residues. CDR1 SGHNT and CDR2 YYREEE come from the germline V gene (reference sequence). This CDR3 reads CASSNQDRGEGNTIYF. The CDR3 coding sequence is TGTGCCAGCAGCAACCAGGACAGGGGAGAGGGAAACACCATATATTTT.

The chain has TRBV7-9 and TRBJ1-2, with TRBD1 matching 7 bases. The junction had 1 base not matched to a gene; V was cut back by 1 base and J by 2 bases. This CDR3 has 14 residues. CDR1 and CDR2 (germline): SEHNR, FQNEAQ (reference sequence). CDR3 in amino acids: CASSLVQGNYGYTF. For the CDR3, the DNA is TGTGCCAGCAGCTTAGTACAGGGGAACTATGGCTACACCTTC.

V usage is TRBV7-8 and J usage is TRBJ1-2; D uncertain. The germline V gene has CDR1 SGHVS and CDR2 FQNEAQ. V was trimmed by 5 bases and J by 3 bases, leaving 16 bases between them. The CDR3 has 15 amino acids. CDR3 DNA: TGTGCCAGCAGCCTGACCCCACGGGTCGACTATGGCTACACCTTC. Protein product: CASSLTPRVDYGYTF.

This clone appeared a single time. This rearrangement joins TRBV6-5 to TRBJ1-2; D is uncertain. This CDR3 region has 13 residues. Germline V CDR1 and CDR2: MNHEY, SVGAGI. Deletions cut 0 bases from V and 8 bases from J, with 10 bases between. The DNA for the CDR3 is TGTGCCAGCAGTTACTCTCGGGGTAGGGGCTACACCTTC. It specifies CASSYSRGRGYTF.

CDR3 region: CASSEGTVYNSPLHF. The CDR3 DNA follows: TGTGCCAGCAGTGAAGGGACAGTGTATAATTCACCCCTCCACTTT. The chain combines TRBV6-1 with TRBJ1-6; D is possibly TRBD1 (6 bases). The germline CDR1 and CDR2 sequences are MNHNS and SASEGT. The V and J ends lost 1 base and 4 bases respectively, with 8 bases between them. The CDR3 length is 15 residues.

V is TRBV28 and J is TRBJ1-3; D not certain. V was shortened by 3 bases and J by 1 base, with 16 bases between the two germline ends. The germline gives CDR1 MDHEN, CDR2 SYDVKM. This CDR3 is built from 17 residues. For the CDR3, the DNA is TGTGCCAGCAGTTTCTCGGCAGGAAGATGGTCTGGAAACACCATATATTTT. It codes for CASSFSAGRWSGNTIYF.

The chain carries TRBV10-1 and TRBJ1-1, with 8 bases lining up with TRBD1. The length of the CDR3 is 15 residues. J lost 4 bases, V lost 5 bases, and 9 bases had no gene match. The germline CDR1 and CDR2 sequences are WNHNN and SYGVQD (reference sequence). The DNA for the CDR3 is TGCGCCAGCAGTTCCGGACAGGGATTGGGCACTGAAGCTTTCTTT. Protein product: CASSSGQGLGTEAFF.

This clone has just a few counts. The chain joins TRBV10-1 to TRBJ1-1, with TRBD1 identical over 7 bases. CDR3 length equals 13 residues. Germline CDR1 and CDR2: WNHNN and SYGVQD (reference sequence). J lost 4 bases, V lost 6 bases, and 5 bases had no gene match. The DNA for the CDR3 is TGCGCCAGCAGGGCAGGGGGAGGCACTGAAGCTTTCTTT. Encoded protein: CASRAGGGTEAFF.

This rearrangement joins TRBV25-1 to TRBJ2-1; D unresolved. This CDR3 is built from 12 residues. The germline gives CDR1 MGHDK, CDR2 SYGVNS. V was clipped by 6 bases and J by 10 bases, with 13 bases between them. CDR3 DNA: TGTGCCAGCAGCGAGAGTCCTCTCGAGCAGTTCTTC. The encoded protein is CASSESPLEQFF.

The table lists this clone with a few counts. The rearrangement uses TRBV7-8 and TRBJ2-5; TRBD1 aligns across 9 bases. Germline loops: CDR1 SGHVS, CDR2 FQNEAQ. There are 15 residues in the CDR3. J lost 4 bases, V lost 6 bases, and 9 bases had no gene match. The CDR3 sequence is CASRTGTGWGETQYF. In DNA, the CDR3 is TGTGCCAGCAGGACCGGGACAGGGTGGGGAGAGACCCAGTACTTC. The variable domain in full, with the rest retrieved from reference TRBV7-8 and TRBJ2-5, is GAGVSQSPRYKVAKRGQDVALRCDPISGHVSLFWYQQALGQGPEFLTYFQNEAQLDKSGLPSDRFFAERPEGSVSTLKIQRTQQEDSAVYLCASRTGTGWGETQYFGPGTRLLVL.

A remark on this clone: One end of the junction is discordant with germline, which a read error may explain. The V call is TRBV10-3, the J call TRBJ2-2, with 9 positions matching TRBD1. Germline-derived CDR1 and CDR2 are ENHRY and SYGVKD. The CDR3 extends over 15 amino acids. CDR3 bases: TGTGCCATCAGTGGGGACAGGGACCTCACCGGGGGGCTGTTTTTT. Encoded protein: CAISGDRDLTGGLFF.

J is TRBJ2-7 and V is TRBV30, with D perhaps matching TRBD2 (6 bases). The V gene's germline CDR1 is GTSNPN and CDR2 SVGIG (reference sequence). CDR3 size: 14 residues. V dropped 3 bases and J dropped 4 bases, with 16 bases sitting between them. In DNA, the CDR3 is TGTGCCTGGAGACTTGCGGGGAGTGGATACGAGCAGTACTTC. Protein: CAWRLAGSGYEQYF. The complete variable domain, with remaining parts taken from reference TRBV30 and TRBJ2-7, reads SQTIHQWPATLVQPVGSPLSLECTVEGTSNPNLYWYRQAAGRGLQLLFYSVGIGQISSEVPQNLSASRPQDRQFILSSKKLLLSDSGFYLCAWRLAGSGYEQYFGPGTRLTVT.

V and J are TRBV27 and TRBJ2-3, with unresolved D. Between the trimmed V and J ends, which lost 0 bases and 0 bases, there was a span of 10 bases. In germline, CDR1 is MNHEY, CDR2 SMNVEV (reference sequence). The CDR3 has 16 residues. The DNA for the CDR3 is TGTGCCAGCAGTTTATCGGAGCCATTTAGCACAGATACGCAGTATTTT. Its translation is CASSLSEPFSTDTQYF.

The CDR3 coding sequence is TGTGCCAGCAGCTTAAAGCCTAGCGGGGGCCCGGGGGCAGATACGCAGTATTTT. This codes for CASSLKPSGGPGADTQYF. The V gene is TRBV7-3, the J gene TRBJ2-3, with 10 nucleotides matching TRBD2. The length of the CDR3 is 18 residues. Germline loops: CDR1 SGHTA, CDR2 FQGTGA. Germline trimming cut 1 base from V and 4 bases from J; bases unmatched to any gene: 11.

The V call is TRBV7-9, the J call TRBJ1-1, with TRBD1 identical over 11 bases. The CDR3 is 13 amino acids. Per germline, CDR1 SEHNR and CDR2 FQNEAQ (reference sequence). J gave up 9 bases and V 3 bases, and 3 bases lay outside the gene matches. The CDR3 sequence: CASSLGQGVKAFF. The DNA for the CDR3 is TGTGCCAGCAGCTTGGGACAGGGGGTGAAAGCTTTCTTT.

This clone was recorded once. This chain joins TRBV5-6 and TRBJ1-2; TRBD1 matches 8 bases. There are 18 residues in the CDR3. CDR1 is SGHDT and CDR2 is YYEEEE in the germline V gene. V shed 0 bases, J shed 5 bases, and the junction held 15 bases outside the gene matches. CDR3 protein: CASSLAAGTGMRRYGYTF. The CDR3 nucleotides are TGTGCCAGCAGCTTGGCGGCCGGGACAGGTATGCGCAGATATGGCTACACCTTC.

This rearrangement joins TRBV7-2 to TRBJ2-1; 7 bases are shared with TRBD2. From germline, CDR1 is SGHTA and CDR2 FQGNSA. This CDR3 is built from 15 residues. V trimming: 3 bases; J trimming: 2 bases; junction bases outside the gene matches: 4. CDR3 coding DNA: TGTGCCAGCAGCTTCTCTAGCGGCACCTACAATGAGCAGTTCTTC. Amino acids: CASSFSSGTYNEQFF.

This clone was counted a few times. J is TRBJ2-6 and V is TRBV10-2, with D perhaps TRBD1 (6 bases). The germline CDR1 and CDR2 sequences are WSHSY and SAAADI. The V end was cut by 4 bases, the J end by 4 bases, with 11 bases between. The CDR3 loop spans 15 amino acids. The CDR3 DNA is TGCGCCAGCAGTGCGGACAGAGCCGGGGCCAACGTCCTGACTTTC. The encoded protein is CASSADRAGANVLTF.

The chain recombines TRBV27 with TRBJ2-3, with D perhaps TRBD2 (5 bases). The CDR3 covers 15 residues. Germline lookup yields CDR1 MNHEY and CDR2 SMNVEV (reference sequence). Trimming stripped 8 bases from V and 1 base from J, with 16 bases between. Here the CDR3 DNA reads TGTGCCAGCGGGCCTCAGGTGGGAGGCACAGATACGCAGTATTTT. As protein: CASGPQVGGTDTQYF.

The chain combines TRBV6-6 with TRBJ2-1, with a tentative D call TRBD1 (5 bases). Germline V CDR1 and CDR2: MNHNY, SVGAGI (reference sequence). The V gene lost 5 bases and the J gene lost 9 bases, with 26 bases spanning the gap. The CDR3 spans 17 residues. The CDR3 bases are TGTGCCAGCAGTCCCGCCGAGCAGGGCCTAGGTTTCATTGAGCAGTTCTTC. It yields the protein CASSPAEQGLGFIEQFF.